This T cell receptor beta chain was identified in a study of cytomegalovirus exposure and HLA in healthy donors. Study at large: There were approximately 85 million unique TCRs (from HLA-typed donors) in an early data release.

With 60 Vbeta and 13 Jbeta primers, the PCR was carried out. TCRdb's table, derived via immunoSEQ multiplex PCR, lists solely in-frame clones and lacks some. The sample records 250,000 to 350,000 clones, roughly 80% being singletons. The germline CDR1 and CDR2 sequences are MDHEN and SYDVKM. The germline V and J ends were trimmed by 4 bases and 2 bases, with 16 bases remaining between them. The CDR3 loop spans 16 amino acids. Sequencing was carried out using PBMCs. This sequence originates from a girl between 2 and 10 years old in good health and CMV-seronegative. This chain connects TRBV28 to TRBJ2-3; possible D gene TRBD2, 5 bases. The CDR3, as DNA: TGTGCCAGCAGTTCTTCCCAGGTAGCGCTCACAGATACGCAGTATTTT. Its protein is CASSSSQVALTDTQYF.